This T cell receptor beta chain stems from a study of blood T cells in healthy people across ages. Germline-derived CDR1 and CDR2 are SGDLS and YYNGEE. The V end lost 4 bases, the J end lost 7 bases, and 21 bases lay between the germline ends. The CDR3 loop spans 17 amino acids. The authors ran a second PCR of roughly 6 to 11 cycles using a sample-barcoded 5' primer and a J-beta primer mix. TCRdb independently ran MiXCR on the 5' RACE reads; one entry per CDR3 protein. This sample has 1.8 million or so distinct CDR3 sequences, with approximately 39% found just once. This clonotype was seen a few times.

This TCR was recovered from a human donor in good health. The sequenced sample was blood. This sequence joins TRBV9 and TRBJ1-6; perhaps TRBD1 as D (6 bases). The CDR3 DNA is TGTGCCAGCAGCCCTTTTGCGCGTCAGGGGCTGAATTCACCCCTCCACTTT. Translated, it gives CASSPFARQGLNSPLHF.